The entry below gives a single TCR beta chain sequence along with its context. The antigen it recognizes is unknown. One base away there is no much larger clone; base qualities are not given. The source of the sample is a study of shared clonotypes between healthy human individuals (dated by TCRdb to 2018 to 2020). With respect to the entire study: The cohort included a few men and a couple of women between 18 and 49 years of age. For each donor, CD4 naive and CD4 memory were each run on three plates, CD8 naive on two plates, and CD8 memory on one plate. To estimate repertoire size and how much clonotypes are shared between individuals, the study performed deep sequencing of blood TCR repertoires from a few healthy adults. To increase sequencing depth and limit assay-specific biases, TCR repertoire library preparation and sequencing were carried out by different laboratories using diverse techniques. Leukapheresis yielded between about 0.9 and 9.5 billion PBMCs per donor. General study outcomes and caveats: Sampling was restricted to blood, and TCR repertoires in tissue are likely to differ from TCR repertoires in blood. Sharing across a few donors was observed for about 5% of naive CD4, about 4% of naive CD8, over 2% of memory CD4, and 0.4% of memory CD8 clonotypes. Even with the large sequencing depth, rarefaction of the sorted-subset datasets indicated that sequencing was incomplete. Compared with non-shared clonotypes, the clonotypes found in all four sorted-subset donors had higher generation probabilities. The genetic and exposure-history diversity represented was limited by the small number of donors. Pairwise subsampling indicated that sequencing depth was expected to affect the degree of clonotype sharing among donors. Naive subsets generally had larger estimated clonotype richness than memory subsets did.

CD8 naive samples consisted of CD45RO-negative cells that were positively selected for CCR7, yielding a CD45RA+CCR7+ population without TemRA cells. Donors were healthy HIV-negative adults with no recently reported acute infections or vaccinations. Every donor was a Caucasian adult residing in Nashville, Tennessee, USA. Blood was collected by leukapheresis, and PBMCs were isolated by Ficoll-Histopaque density gradient centrifugation and then cryopreserved in liquid nitrogen vapor phase. Purity and quantity of every magnetically sorted T cell population were checked by analytical flow cytometry. Genomic DNA was isolated from every sorted fraction and measured by UV absorbance on a Nanodrop 2000c. The CDR3 covers 12 residues, taking in both the cysteine and the phenylalanine. The entry retains the CDR3 DNA only, 36 bases that are in frame from base 1. A distance of 9 bases separates the germline ends of V and J, which lose 4 bases and 8 bases respectively. For CDR1 and CDR2, the germline V gene lists LGHNA and YSLEER.

Using the deep immunoSEQ assay, TCR CDR3 regions were amplified from genomic DNA by multiplex PCR. Extracted genomic DNA from each cell subset was spread evenly across all wells of several immunoSEQ 96-well plates, with each plate serving as a replicate. For sorted subsets, 200 to 250 ng genomic DNA, equal to about 30,000 T cell genomes, was loaded into each replicate PCR. Purified libraries were quantified with a Qubit 3.0 fluorometer, sized on a Bioanalyzer 2100, and re-quantified with the KAPA Library Quantification kit. Every immunoSEQ 96-well plate was sequenced on a dedicated single-read 150-cycle Illumina NextSeq 550 flow cell. Under the source paper's analysis protocol: Because the immunoSEQ output held only junctional sequences and lacked quality scores, the filtering could not match the filtering applied to full-length reads. To assign V/J genes and CDR3, sequences were annotated against IMGT germline references using PyIR, a Python wrapper for IgBLAST v1.9. Any read was removed if the V/J assignment was weak (E-value above 1e-6), the CDR3 was missing, or the read contained stop codons, out-of-frame junctions, or ambiguous translated residues. A V3J clonotype was defined by an identical inferred V gene, J gene, and CDR3 amino acid sequence. Percentage overlap between repertoires was calculated by dividing the number of shared unique clonotypes by the size of the smaller repertoire. Repertoire richness was assessed with RTK rarefaction, the Chao1 estimator, and Recon v2.1 estimates of unobserved clonotypes. Generation probabilities were computed with OLGA for all TCRbeta clonotypes obtained by the gDNA method from a handful of donors. TCRdb provides this immuneACCESS table in a form limited to in-frame rearrangements. Some clones are lacking; in checked studies, under half of them reflect an unresolved V gene, and why the rest are absent is not known. The DNA was the basis for D and trimming; V, J and clone size are from that table. Here the sample has millions of clones; about 95% occur a single time. The ten largest clones add up to about 1.1% of the sample.

This chain joins TRBV4-3 to TRBJ2-1; the D segment is perhaps TRBD1 or TRBD2, each sharing 5 matched bases. Sequencing used naive CD8+ T cells sorted from blood. This sample's cell subset or site label indicates: CD45RA+CCR7+. The receptor comes from a man aged 18 to 30 in good health. The sequenced DNA is TGCGCCAGCAGCCCCGAGGGGTATGAGCAGTTCTTC. Translated, this gives CASSPEGYEQFF.